The rows below give T cell receptor beta chains drawn from one sample of a study of T cells in Graves' hyperthyroidism and ophthalmopathy. From the multiplex PCR reads, TCRdb called clonotypes with MiXCR, one entry per CDR3 protein. Among some 760,000 distinct CDR3 sequences listed, around 15% were seen once. The specimen sequenced was blood. These TCRs come from a woman in her late teens or twenties with Graves' hyperthyroidism. Each CDR3 is given with its conserved first and last residue. A D gene is named only where the DNA matches it firmly. Not all rows give a size; the values are once, few, many and, for expanded clones, a class.

TRBJ2-2 - - TRBV11-2 CASSLHSRAELTGELFF TGTGCCAGCAGCTTACACAGTCGGGCAGAGCTCACCGGGGAGCTGTTTTTT
TRBJ2-6 TRBD1 few TRBV3-1 CASSRRQGAVSGANVLTF TGTGCCAGCAGCCGTAGACAGGGGGCCGTCTCTGGGGCCAACGTCCTGACTTTC
TRBJ1-5 TRBD1 - TRBV20-1 CSAIDGQGENQPQHF TGCAGTGCCATCGATGGACAGGGAGAAAATCAGCCCCAGCATTTT
TRBJ2-6 - - TRBV3-1 CASSQALGLRGSGANVLTF TGTGCCAGCAGCCAAGCCCTGGGACTCAGGGGCTCTGGGGCCAACGTCCTGACTTTC
TRBJ1-5 - few TRBV27 CASSLRPLNQPQHF TGTGCCAGCAGTTTAAGACCCTTGAATCAGCCCCAGCATTTT
TRBJ2-7 TRBD2 - TRBV19 CASSIGLAGGHEQYF TGTGCCAGTAGTATCGGGTTAGCGGGAGGCCACGAGCAGTACTTC
TRBJ2-5 TRBD2 many TRBV28 CASRLAGEETQYF TGTGCCAGCAGACTAGCGGGAGAGGAGACCCAGTACTTC
TRBJ2-7 TRBD2 many TRBV6-1 CASSFRSGRAGSEQYF TGTGCCAGCAGCTTCAGAAGCGGGAGGGCCGGGAGCGAGCAGTACTTC
TRBJ2-3 - many TRBV12-3/TRBV12-4 CASRPPSRRSTDTQYF TGTGCCAGCAGGCCCCCATCACGGCGGAGCACAGATACGCAGTATTTT
TRBJ2-7 TRBD2 many TRBV28 CASSFSGRPYEQYF TGTGCCAGCAGTTTTAGCGGGAGGCCCTACGAGCAGTACTTC
TRBJ1-2 TRBD1 - TRBV16 CASSRTPGQVSGYTF TGTGCCAGCAGCCGAACACCGGGACAGGTCAGCGGCTACACCTTC
TRBJ2-3 TRBD2 - TRBV9 CARSVVAGFFEDTQYF TGTGCCAGAAGCGTAGTAGCGGGATTTTTTGAAGATACGCAGTATTTT
TRBJ2-3 TRBD1 - TRBV7-9 CASRRQGAGDTQYF TGTGCCAGCAGAAGACAGGGGGCAGGAGATACGCAGTATTTT
TRBJ1-5 - - TRBV20-1 CSARGGGRQPQHF TGCAGTGCTAGAGGGGGGGGGCGTCAGCCCCAGCATTTT
TRBJ2-5 TRBD2 - TRBV6-1 CASTVGGLAGGPMRETQYF TGTGCCAGCACCGTAGGGGGGCTAGCGGGAGGCCCGATGAGGGAGACCCAGTACTTC
TRBJ2-1 - - TRBV20-1 CSAPRASVRYNEQFF TGCAGTGCTCCCCGGGCTAGCGTGAGGTACAATGAGCAGTTCTTC
TRBJ2-3 - many TRBV11-2 CASSSQDMSTDTQYF TGTGCCAGCAGCTCACAGGACATGAGCACAGATACGCAGTATTTT
TRBJ2-1 - many TRBV11-2 CASSPSRTPLGEQFF TGTGCCAGCAGCCCCTCCCGGACCCCCCTTGGTGAGCAGTTCTTC
TRBJ2-1 TRBD2 many TRBV12-3/TRBV12-4 CASSRLAEGHNEQFF TGTGCCAGCAGCCGACTAGCGGAGGGACACAATGAGCAGTTCTTC
TRBJ2-5 TRBD2 many TRBV7-9 CASSFRSAGVWETQYF TGTGCCAGCAGCTTTAGGTCGGCGGGAGTATGGGAGACCCAGTACTTC
TRBJ2-2 - few TRBV4-1 CASSQVRGGINSGELFF TGCGCCAGCAGCCAAGTCAGGGGAGGGATCAACAGCGGGGAGCTGTTTTTT
TRBJ2-1 - - TRBV6-5 CASSYSGNEQFF TGTGCCAGCAGTTACTCCGGGAATGAGCAGTTCTTC
TRBJ2-2 - few TRBV10-3 CATSDIDANTGELFF TGTGCCACCTCTGACATCGACGCGAACACCGGGGAGCTGTTTTTT
TRBJ2-1 TRBD2 many TRBV13 CASSSRAGVVYNEQFF TGTGCCAGCAGCTCACGAGCGGGAGTCGTTTACAATGAGCAGTTCTTC
TRBJ2-1 - - TRBV7-9 CASSLPRASSYNEQFF TGTGCCAGCAGCTTGCCACGGGCAAGCTCCTACAATGAGCAGTTCTTC
TRBJ2-7 TRBD2 many TRBV18 CASSPGLAGASYEQYF TGTGCCAGCTCACCGGGACTAGCGGGAGCGTCGTACGAGCAGTACTTC
TRBJ2-4 TRBD2 many TRBV7-2 CASSLRGLAGGLAKNIQYF TGTGCCAGCAGCCTACGGGGACTAGCGGGCGGTCTAGCCAAAAACATTCAGTACTTC
TRBJ2-5 - once TRBV4-3 CASSQGHETQYF TGCGCCAGCAGCCAAGGCCATGAGACCCAGTACTTC
TRBJ2-3 TRBD2 many TRBV7-2 CASSTGTSGPADTQYF TGTGCCAGCAGCACCGGGACTAGCGGTCCAGCAGATACGCAGTATTTT
TRBJ2-3 - few TRBV5-4 CASSLLGLGRRTDTQYF TGTGCCAGCAGCTTGTTAGGCTTGGGACGTCGCACAGATACGCAGTATTTT
TRBJ2-7 - few TRBV7-9 CASSLGSKREQYF TGTGCCAGCAGCCTCGGGAGCAAGCGAGAGCAGTACTTC
TRBJ1-1 TRBD1 many TRBV6-1 CASRDRVGAEAFF TGTGCCAGCAGAGACAGGGTTGGGGCTGAAGCTTTCTTT
TRBJ2-5 TRBD2 - TRBV29-1 CSVGLNQETQYF TGCAGCGTGGGACTAAATCAAGAGACCCAGTACTTC
TRBJ2-1 TRBD2 - TRBV3-1 CASSQVRVAGGEQFF TGTGCCAGCAGCCAAGTACGCGTAGCGGGAGGGGAGCAGTTCTTC
TRBJ2-7 TRBD2 - TRBV20-1 CSAHLAGSYEQYF TGCAGTGCCCACCTAGCGGGATCCTACGAGCAGTACTTC
TRBJ1-1 TRBD1 many TRBV3-1 CASSHGAGGRTEAFF TGTGCCAGCAGCCATGGGGCAGGGGGCCGGACTGAAGCTTTCTTT
TRBJ1-5 - once TRBV6-5 CASSLGGQLNQPQHF TGTGCCAGCAGCTTAGGCGGGCAGTTAAATCAGCCCCAGCATTTT
TRBJ1-5 - many TRBV7-8 CASSRGGGANQPQHF TGTGCCAGCAGCCGGGGTGGGGGGGCGAATCAGCCCCAGCATTTT
TRBJ2-1 - few TRBV6-2/TRBV6-3 CASSFSGPTYNEQFF TGTGCCAGCAGTTTTTCTGGGCCAACCTACAATGAGCAGTTCTTC
TRBJ2-5 TRBD2 few TRBV7-8 CASSFDLGRAGQYF TGTGCCAGCAGCTTTGACCTTGGGAGGGCCGGACAGTACTTC
TRBJ2-3 TRBD2 - TRBV2 CASSRFLAGLTGDTQYF TGTGCCAGCAGTCGCTTCCTAGCGGGGCTCACGGGAGATACGCAGTATTTT
TRBJ2-1 TRBD2 many TRBV4-1 CASSQTTPWEGGHNEQFF TGCGCCAGCAGCCAAACTACCCCCTGGGAGGGTGGCCACAATGAGCAGTTCTTC
TRBJ2-5 TRBD2 - TRBV5-1 CASSWAGGQETQYF TGCGCCAGCAGCTGGGCGGGAGGGCAAGAGACCCAGTACTTC
TRBJ2-1 - - TRBV27 CASSLYGASSYNEQFF TGTGCCAGCAGTTTATATGGCGCCAGCTCCTACAATGAGCAGTTCTTC
TRBJ1-4 - once TRBV7-9 CASSSDGDPNEKLFF TGTGCCAGCAGCTCGGACGGGGATCCTAATGAAAAACTGTTTTTT
TRBJ1-5 TRBD1 many TRBV3-1 CASSQGFGTGEQPQHF TGTGCCAGCAGCCAAGGCTTCGGGACAGGGGAGCAGCCCCAGCATTTT
TRBJ2-7 - many TRBV20-1 CSARDSARATEQYF TGCAGTGCTAGAGATTCGGCGAGAGCAACCGAGCAGTACTTC
TRBJ1-2 - many TRBV19 CASSSDRQRGGYTF TGTGCCAGTAGTAGCGACAGGCAACGCGGGGGCTACACCTTC
TRBJ2-7 TRBD1 few TRBV6-1 CASSEASGGGEQYF TGTGCCAGCAGTGAAGCCTCAGGGGGCGGCGAGCAGTACTTC
TRBJ1-1 - few TRBV5-1 CASSLGLGGTEAFF TGCGCCAGCAGCTTGGGGCTAGGGGGGACTGAAGCTTTCTTT
TRBJ1-5 TRBD1 many TRBV27 CASRPSGQGAGLSNQPQHF TGTGCCAGCAGGCCGTCGGGACAGGGGGCTGGTTTAAGCAATCAGCCCCAGCATTTT
TRBJ2-5 - - TRBV5-5 CASSKGGSSVGETQYF TGTGCCAGCAGCAAAGGAGGCAGCTCAGTGGGGGAGACCCAGTACTTC
TRBJ2-5 - few TRBV18 CASSPLAGEETQYF TGTGCCAGCTCACCCCTAGCAGGGGAAGAGACCCAGTACTTC
TRBJ2-7 - few TRBV5-5 CASSPRTVLSYEQYF TGTGCCAGCAGCCCGCGGACAGTCCTCTCCTACGAGCAGTACTTC
TRBJ2-1 TRBD2 many TRBV5-1 CASSKGLAGTYNEQFF TGCGCCAGCAGCAAGGGACTAGCGGGAACCTACAATGAGCAGTTCTTC
TRBJ2-3 TRBD1 many TRBV20-1 CSASWGTDTDTQYF TGCAGTGCGAGCTGGGGGACAGACACAGATACGCAGTATTTT
TRBJ2-4 - - TRBV6-1 CASMGTKGGIQYF TGTGCCAGCATGGGGACAAAAGGGGGCATTCAGTACTTC
TRBJ2-7 - - TRBV2 CASARLEGRQYF TGTGCCAGCGCCAGACTCGAGGGGCGGCAGTACTTC
TRBJ2-7 TRBD2 many TRBV12-3/TRBV12-4 CASSPAGGSTVQYF TGTGCCAGCAGTCCAGCCGGCGGGAGTACCGTGCAGTACTTC